This TCR beta chain was recovered during a study of tumor and adjacent non-tumor tissue in lung cancer. Study at large: Aged about 31 to 80 years, patients included fewer than 11 men and roughly 5 women with stage I to III disease.

The study, taken as a whole, reports: TCR diversity was significantly greater in tumor than normal lung tissue. Shorter survival was associated with higher TCR diversity in tumors.

By proportion, this clonotype is medium-sized. No antigen is known for it. A modified ARM-PCR protocol with three rounds of nested PCR amplified TCRbeta. TCRdb reanalysed the multiplex PCR reads using MiXCR and keeps one entry per CDR3 protein. The sample lists roughly 70,000 distinct CDR3 sequences, approximately 68% occurring once. V was trimmed by 1 base and J by 7 bases, leaving 14 bases between them. From germline, CDR1 is SGHAT and CDR2 FQDESV (reference sequence). The CDR3 consists of 15 residues. No cell sorting was done before RNA was extracted from the tissue. Distant lung tissue was collected more than 3 cm away from the tumor edge. Newly diagnosed lung cancer patients had thoracic surgery in China, August–November 2014, without prior chemotherapy.

The receptor's source is a woman aged 45 to 65 with non-small cell lung cancer. The chain joins TRBV11-1 to TRBJ2-1; possibly TRBD2 for D (5 bases). The sample was distant non-tumor lung tissue. DNA of the CDR3: TGTGCCAGCAGCTTAGGGACTCCCGGAGTTAATGAGCAGTTCTTC. It encodes CASSLGTPGVNEQFF.